This passage covers 23 T cell receptor beta chains from one sample sequenced in a study of T cells in Graves' hyperthyroidism and ophthalmopathy. The CDR3 regions of TCR beta were amplified from RNA transcripts. Carried out on the TCR CDR3, a first-round RT-PCR used the HTBI primer set. One entry per CDR3 protein results from TCRdb running MiXCR on the multiplex PCR reads. The sample includes about 720,000 distinct CDR3 sequences, roughly 20% of them seen just once. Sequencing input: blood. The receptors derive from a woman in her forties or fifties with Graves' hyperthyroidism that later progressed to Graves' ophthalmopathy.

The V gene is TRBV7-2, the J gene TRBJ1-4; weak D call: TRBD1 (6 bases). In germline, CDR1 is SGHTA, CDR2 FQGNSA. The V end lost 5 bases, the J end lost 4 bases, and 17 bases lay between the germline ends. This CDR3 region has 16 residues. The CDR3 DNA reads TGTGCCAGCAGCGAACAGGGAGAAGGAGTTAATGAAAAACTGTTTTTT. Translation gives CASSEQGEGVNEKLFF.

The table lists this clonotype with many counts. J is TRBJ1-4 and V is TRBV20-1, with TRBD1 as a possible D gene (5 bases). The V end lost 3 bases, the J end lost 8 bases, and 22 bases lay between the germline ends. The CDR3 loop spans 16 amino acids. In germline, CDR1 is DFQATT, CDR2 SNEGSKA (reference sequence). The CDR3, as DNA: TGCAGTGCTAGCCCCCTTACCGGACACGGAGGGGAAAAACTGTTTTTT. Amino acid sequence: CSASPLTGHGGEKLFF.

The gene calls are TRBV7-9 and TRBJ1-2; 10 nucleotides line up with TRBD1. V lost 5 bases and J lost 6; bases outside the gene matches: 15. CDR1 is SEHNR and CDR2 is FQNEAQ in the germline V gene (reference sequence). The CDR3 loop spans 17 amino acids. CDR3: CASSRPLDRGRDHGYTF. The CDR3 DNA is TGTGCCAGCAGCCGACCCCTCGACAGGGGGCGGGATCATGGCTACACCTTC.

This clonotype was observed many times. V gene TRBV19 combines with J gene TRBJ1-1, with D possibly TRBD1 on 5 matching bases. V lost 9 bases and J lost 1, with 12 bases in between. There are 13 residues in the CDR3. The germline gives CDR1 LNHDA, CDR2 SQIVND (reference sequence). The CDR3 here is CASRTTENTEAFF. The DNA of the CDR3 is TGTGCCAGCAGAACGACAGAGAACACTGAAGCTTTCTTT.

This clonotype was seen just once. Since a much larger clone is just one base distant, this may be a read error. The chain recombines TRBV7-9 with TRBJ1-4; D perhaps matches TRBD1 (6 bases). Germline-derived CDR1 and CDR2 are SEHNR and FQNEAQ (reference sequence). The CDR3 covers 14 residues. CDR3 in amino acids: CASSSTGIGEKLLF. The CDR3 DNA reads TGTGCCAGCAGCTCAACAGGGATCGGGGAAAAACTGCTTTTT.

The J gene is TRBJ1-2, the V gene TRBV6-5; weak D call: TRBD1 (5 bases). From germline, CDR1 is MNHEY and CDR2 SVGAGI. Trimming removed 0 bases at V and 8 bases at J, with 10 bases between. The CDR3 runs to 13 residues. The CDR3 loop reads CASSYSRREGYTF. The DNA of the CDR3 is TGTGCCAGCAGTTACTCGCGCAGGGAAGGCTACACCTTC.

This clonotype was seen at least ten times. This chain connects TRBV18 to TRBJ1-1; 7 bases match TRBD1. V trimming: 1 base; J trimming: 8 bases; junction bases outside the gene matches: 7. The CDR3 extends over 14 amino acids. The germline V gene encodes CDR1 KGHSH and CDR2 LQKENI. CDR3 in DNA: TGTGCCAGCTCACCACGATCGCAGGGGGAGGAAGCTTTCTTT. Translating gives CASSPRSQGEEAFF.

This clonotype occurred a few times. The chain links TRBV6-1 to TRBJ2-5; 10 positions match TRBD2. Germline V gene sequence: CDR1 MNHNS, CDR2 SASEGT. The J segment lost 1 base and the V segment lost 7 bases, leaving 9 bases of the junction unmatched. The CDR3 consists of 16 residues. The CDR3 reads CASTDLAGASQETQYF. Here the CDR3 DNA reads TGTGCCAGCACGGATCTAGCGGGGGCCAGCCAAGAGACCCAGTACTTC.

This chain links TRBV27 with TRBJ2-5, with D possibly TRBD2 on 6 matching bases. The germline gives CDR1 MNHEY, CDR2 SMNVEV (reference sequence). V was pared by 3 bases and J by 1 base, with 12 bases between. The length of the CDR3 is 15 residues. The CDR3 sequence is CASSFLGGIQETQYF. The CDR3 nucleotides are TGTGCCAGCAGTTTTTTGGGCGGGATCCAAGAGACCCAGTACTTC.

This clonotype was found a few times. The gene calls are TRBV5-8 and TRBJ2-2; D is unclear. V dropped 1 base and J dropped 5 bases, with 6 bases sitting between them. The germline gives CDR1 SGHTS, CDR2 YDEGEE. The CDR3 is 13 residues long. CDR3: CASSLILTGELFF. CDR3 nucleotide sequence: TGTGCCAGCAGCTTGATCCTAACCGGGGAGCTGTTTTTT.

In regard to this clonotype: A clone one base away is much larger, so this may be a read error. The chain uses TRBV7-9 and TRBJ2-7; tentatively, D is TRBD2 (5 bases). The CDR3 extends over 14 amino acids. Germline V gives CDR1 SEHNR, CDR2 FQNEAQ (reference sequence). CDR3 nucleotides: TGTGCCAGCAGCTTAGCGCACGGGGTGGACGAGCAGTGCTTC. Its protein product is CASSLAHGVDEQCF.

This chain uses TRBV24-1 with TRBJ2-3; TRBD2 matches at 8 bases. Germline V CDR1 and CDR2: KGHDR, SFDVKD. Trimming cost V 8 bases and J 6 bases; bases outside gene matches: 6. The CDR3 loop spans 13 amino acids. The CDR3 loop reads CATTDVAGDTQYF. The CDR3, as DNA: TGTGCCACCACCGACGTAGCGGGGGATACGCAGTATTTT.

This chain connects TRBV12-3 or TRBV12-4 to TRBJ2-7; 10 nucleotides line up with TRBD1. J gave up 6 bases and V 6 bases, and 2 bases lay outside the gene matches. The CDR3 runs to 12 residues. In DNA, the CDR3 is TGTGCCAGCAGAAGGACAGGGGGCGAGCAGTACTTC. Its translation is CASRRTGGEQYF.

The rearrangement uses TRBV20-1 and TRBJ2-1; 7 nucleotides align to TRBD2. This CDR3 is built from 17 residues. Germline assignment: CDR1 DFQATT and CDR2 SNEGSKA (reference sequence). With V trimmed by 3 bases and J by 4 bases, 15 bases remained unmatched. CDR3 nucleotides: TGCAGTGCTAGCGACCTGGGGGAAGCGGGGAGGTACAATGAGCAGTTCTTC. Translation gives CSASDLGEAGRYNEQFF.

V and J are TRBV12-3 or TRBV12-4 and TRBJ2-5; 7 bases agree with TRBD1. The CDR3 spans 13 residues. V gave up 5 bases and J gave up 4 bases; unmatched junction bases: 4. CDR3: CASSLQGSETQYF. CDR3 bases: TGTGCCAGCAGTCTACAGGGGTCAGAGACCCAGTACTTC.

The genes are TRBV10-3 and TRBJ2-7; perhaps TRBD1 as D (6 bases). This CDR3 comprises 15 residues. V lost 2 bases, J lost 5 bases, and 16 bases lay in between. Germline V gene sequence: CDR1 ENHRY, CDR2 SYGVKD. The CDR3 is CAISERERGNDEQYF. In DNA form, the CDR3 reads TGTGCCATCAGTGAGAGAGAGAGGGGGAATGACGAGCAGTACTTC.

This clonotype came up many times. The chain has TRBV7-3 and TRBJ2-1, with 12 bases matching TRBD2. The CDR3 consists of 16 residues. CDR1 SGHTA and CDR2 FQGTGA come from the germline V gene. V shed 2 bases and J 7 bases; nucleotides not matched to a gene: 6. This chain's CDR3 is CASSLVLAGGLNEQFF. In nucleotides, the CDR3 is TGTGCCAGCAGCTTAGTGCTAGCGGGGGGGCTGAATGAGCAGTTCTTC.

The chain couples TRBV6-1 to TRBJ2-4; 7 nucleotides agree with TRBD2. Germline loops: CDR1 MNHNS, CDR2 SASEGT. This CDR3 has 15 amino acids. The J segment lost 8 bases and the V segment lost 6 bases, leaving 13 bases of the junction unmatched. The CDR3 DNA follows: TGTGCCAGCAGGGGGGGGACCCAGGGTTGGGACATTCAGTACTTC. This codes for CASRGGTQGWDIQYF.

At least ten counts were recorded for this clonotype. The genes are TRBV12-3 or TRBV12-4 and TRBJ2-7; no definite D call. The CDR3 is 14 amino acids. Trimming pared 3 bases from V and 2 bases from J, leaving 11 bases between. CDR3 region: CASSFGGSTYEQYF. The CDR3 region has the DNA TGTGCCAGCAGTTTCGGTGGCAGTACCTACGAGCAGTACTTC.

In its sample, this clonotype was seen many times. The chain joins TRBV7-8 to TRBJ1-4; D is unresolved. The CDR3 loop spans 14 amino acids. V lost 2 bases and J 4 bases, leaving 8 bases between the germline ends. In germline, CDR1 is SGHVS, CDR2 FQNEAQ. The CDR3 nucleotides are TGTGCCAGCAGCTTACTAGCGGTTAATGAAAAACTGTTTTTT. This sequence encodes CASSLLAVNEKLFF.

This clonotype was picked up a small number of times. This chain joins TRBV6-2 or TRBV6-3 and TRBJ1-1; D is uncertain. From germline, CDR1 is MNHEY and CDR2 SVGEGT. V was pared by 2 bases and J by 0 bases, with 10 bases between. The CDR3 runs to 15 residues. The CDR3 DNA reads TGTGCCAGCAGTTACCCCCCTTCAGTGAACACTGAAGCTTTCTTT. Its translation: CASSYPPSVNTEAFF.

The chain links TRBV18 to TRBJ2-4; no clear D gene. Germline assignment: CDR1 KGHSH and CDR2 LQKENI. This CDR3 has 16 amino acids. V was trimmed by 4 bases and J by 1 base, leaving 14 bases between them. The CDR3 spells CASSLLVGGAKNIQYF. CDR3 sequence (DNA): TGTGCCAGCTCACTCCTCGTTGGTGGGGCCAAAAACATTCAGTACTTC.

Notes on this clonotype: This may arise from a read error, as a much more abundant clone is one base away. CDR3 amino acids: CASGLIGSGRRYEQYF. The CDR3, as DNA: TGTGCCAGCGGCTTAATAGGGTCGGGCCGAAGGTACGAGCAGTACTTC. This sequence joins TRBV7-2 and TRBJ2-7; D gene ambiguous. Germline CDR1 is SGHTA and CDR2 is FQGNSA. There are 16 residues in the CDR3.